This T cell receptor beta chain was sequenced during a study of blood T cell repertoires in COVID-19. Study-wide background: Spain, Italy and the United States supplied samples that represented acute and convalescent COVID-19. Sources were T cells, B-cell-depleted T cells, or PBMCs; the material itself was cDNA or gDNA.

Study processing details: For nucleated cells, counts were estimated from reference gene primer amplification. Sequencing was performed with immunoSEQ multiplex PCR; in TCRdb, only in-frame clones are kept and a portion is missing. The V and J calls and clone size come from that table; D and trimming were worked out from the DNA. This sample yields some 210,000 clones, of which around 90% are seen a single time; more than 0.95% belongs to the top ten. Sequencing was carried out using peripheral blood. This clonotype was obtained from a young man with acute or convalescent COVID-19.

The CDR3 region is CASSTQGFTEAFF. For the CDR3, the DNA is TGTGCCAGTAGTACACAGGGTTTTACTGAAGCTTTCTTT. This chain connects TRBV19 to TRBJ1-1; the D gene is possibly TRBD1 (6 bases). The CDR3 runs 13 residues. Looked up from germline, CDR1 is LNHDA and CDR2 is SQIVND (reference sequence). The germline V and J ends were trimmed by 4 bases and 5 bases, with 11 bases remaining between them.